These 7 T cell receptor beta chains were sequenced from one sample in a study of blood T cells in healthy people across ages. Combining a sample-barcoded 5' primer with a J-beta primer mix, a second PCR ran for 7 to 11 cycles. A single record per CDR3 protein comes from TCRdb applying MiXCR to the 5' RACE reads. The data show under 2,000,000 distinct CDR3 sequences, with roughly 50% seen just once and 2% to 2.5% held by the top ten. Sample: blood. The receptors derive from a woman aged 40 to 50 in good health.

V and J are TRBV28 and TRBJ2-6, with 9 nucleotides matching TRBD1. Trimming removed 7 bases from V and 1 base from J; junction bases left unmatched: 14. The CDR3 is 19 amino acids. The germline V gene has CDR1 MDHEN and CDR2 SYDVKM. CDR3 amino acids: CASTPLQGASLSGANVLTF. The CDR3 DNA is TGTGCCAGCACCCCACTACAGGGGGCGTCTCTTTCTGGGGCCAACGTCCTGACTTTC.

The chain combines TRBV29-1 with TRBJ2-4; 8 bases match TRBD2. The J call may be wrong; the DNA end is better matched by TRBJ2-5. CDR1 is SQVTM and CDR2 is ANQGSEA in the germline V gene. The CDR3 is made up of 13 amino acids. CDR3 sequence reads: CSVGTSSGETQYF. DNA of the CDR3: TGCAGCGTGGGGACTAGTTCTGGAGAGACCCAGTACTTC.

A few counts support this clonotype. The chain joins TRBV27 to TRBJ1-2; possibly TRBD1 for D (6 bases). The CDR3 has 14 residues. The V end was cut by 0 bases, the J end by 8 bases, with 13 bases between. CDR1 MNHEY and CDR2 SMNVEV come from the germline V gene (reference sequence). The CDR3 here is CASSLSPGGDGYTF. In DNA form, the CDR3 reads TGTGCCAGCAGTTTATCACCCGGGGGCGACGGCTACACCTTC.

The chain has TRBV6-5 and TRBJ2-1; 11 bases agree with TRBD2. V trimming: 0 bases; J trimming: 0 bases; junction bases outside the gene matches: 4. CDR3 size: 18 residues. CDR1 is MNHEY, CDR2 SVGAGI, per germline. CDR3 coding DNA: TGTGCCAGCAGTTACTCTACTAGCGGGGGTGGCTCCTACAATGAGCAGTTCTTC. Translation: CASSYSTSGGGSYNEQFF.

The CDR3 reads CSVRGTYNEQFF. The CDR3 nucleotides read TGCAGTGTTAGGGGGACCTACAATGAGCAGTTCTTC. The chain carries TRBV20-1 and TRBJ2-1; possible D gene TRBD1, 6 bases. There are 12 residues in the CDR3. Germline assignment: CDR1 DFQATT and CDR2 SNEGSKA (reference sequence). Trimming shortened V by 7 bases and J by 2 bases, and 9 bases separated the two germline ends.

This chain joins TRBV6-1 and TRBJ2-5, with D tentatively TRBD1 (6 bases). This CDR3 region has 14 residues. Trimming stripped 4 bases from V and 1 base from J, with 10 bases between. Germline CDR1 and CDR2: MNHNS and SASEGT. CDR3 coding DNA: TGTGCCAGCAGTGTAACAGGGTCCCAAGAGACCCAGTACTTC. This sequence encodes CASSVTGSQETQYF.

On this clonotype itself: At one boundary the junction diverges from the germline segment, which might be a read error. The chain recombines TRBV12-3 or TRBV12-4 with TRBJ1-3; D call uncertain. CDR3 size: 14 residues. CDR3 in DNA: TGTGCCAGCAGTTTAGGGTTCAGTGGAGACACCATATATTTT. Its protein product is CASSLGFSGDTIYF.